A selection of T cell receptor beta chains follows, all from one sample in a study of T cell repertoires in cytomegalovirus infection. The antigens for these receptors are not known. Each CDR3 protein is one row after TCRdb ran MiXCR on the reads. The sample carries some 310,000 distinct CDR3 sequences, 25% recorded once. The material sequenced was cultured PBMCs, taken from culture after CMV antigen stimulation. The receptor set was obtained from a human donor in good health (CMV status not recorded). Some clones in this sample may be carry-over from other donors' samples. Both conserved end residues are part of each CDR3. The D gene is left open where the match is weak. Rows give clone size only sometimes, using once, few, many, or a class for an expanded clone.

cdr3_nt	cdr3_aa	j_call	d_call	clone_size	v_call	cdr3_length
TGTGCCAGCAGTAAAACGGGGGGTAACTATGGCTACACCTTC	CASSKTGGNYGYTF	TRBJ1-2	-	many	TRBV6-2/TRBV6-3	14
TGTGCCAGCAGCAAACTATTGACTAGCGGGTTGATCTCCTACAATGAGCAGTTCTTC	CASSKLLTSGLISYNEQFF	TRBJ2-1	TRBD2	few	TRBV7-8	19
TGCAGTGGCCTATCAGAGGGCTACACCTTC	CSGLSEGYTF	TRBJ1-2	-	-	TRBV20-1	10
TGTGCCAGCAAATTCGGACAGGGAAAACAGCCCCAGCATTTT	CASKFGQGKQPQHF	TRBJ1-5	TRBD1	few	TRBV7-6	14
TGTGCCAGCAGAGTCCTCTCCTACGAGCAGTACTTC	CASRVLSYEQYF	TRBJ2-7	-	-	TRBV2	12
TGTGCCAGCACCCCGGGAGGGTGGGACAATGAGCAGTTCTTC	CASTPGGWDNEQFF	TRBJ2-1	TRBD2	-	TRBV6-1	14
TGTGCCAGCAGTTTAAGCGGGACCACCTACGAGCAGTACTTC	CASSLSGTTYEQYF	TRBJ2-7	TRBD2	few	TRBV28	14
TGTGCCAGCAGCCAAGATCTAGGCGGGAGGGGGCGGGATGAGCAGTTCTTC	CASSQDLGGRGRDEQFF	TRBJ2-1	TRBD2	few	TRBV4-2	17
TGTGCCAGCAGCCTCGTTGTCAGGGGTGACGAGCAGTACTTC	CASSLVVRGDEQYF	TRBJ2-7	-	-	TRBV7-9	14
TGTGCCAGCAGCCCCTCCAGTTTGCGAGGGAGTAATGAGCAGTTCTTC	CASSPSSLRGSNEQFF	TRBJ2-1	-	few	TRBV12-3/TRBV12-4	16
TGTGCCAGCAGCTTAGCCTTACTAGTTTTTCCAGAGACCCAGTACTTC	CASSLALLVFPETQYF	TRBJ2-5	-	many	TRBV7-2	16
TGTGCCAGCAGCTTAAGGGCTAGTTACACAGATACGCAGTATTTT	CASSLRASYTDTQYF	TRBJ2-3	-	many	TRBV7-2	15
TGTGCCAGCAGTTTCCCCCCCGAAAAACTGTTTTTT	CASSFPPEKLFF	TRBJ1-4	-	many	TRBV28	12
TGTGCCAGCAGCCCGGGACAGGGGCCCATGAACACTGAAGCTTTCTTT	CASSPGQGPMNTEAFF	TRBJ1-1	TRBD1	few	TRBV6-6	16
TGTGCCAGCAGTCCCCGGGTCTCTAACTATGGCTACACCTTC	CASSPRVSNYGYTF	TRBJ1-2	-	-	TRBV6-2/TRBV6-3	14
TGTGCCAGCAGTTTAGGGGGAGTGGGTGATACGCAGTATTTT	CASSLGGVGDTQYF	TRBJ2-3	-	many	TRBV12-3/TRBV12-4	14
TGTGCCAGCAGTGAAAGGTCCAGGACGGGGGAGAACGGGGAGCTGTTTTTT	CASSERSRTGENGELFF	TRBJ2-2	-	few	TRBV6-1	17
TGTGCCAGCAGCCCAGGGGGTTATACTAATGAAAAACTGTTTTTT	CASSPGGYTNEKLFF	TRBJ1-4	TRBD1	-	TRBV11-2	15
TGTGCCAGCAGCCCTCATCGACAGGCCAATGAGCAGTACTTC	CASSPHRQANEQYF	TRBJ2-7	-	-	TRBV11-2	14